Each of the 15 T cell receptor beta chains below was sequenced from the same sample in a study of T cell clonality in common variable immunodeficiency. Study results and limitations: In common variable immunodeficiency, TCR beta chains reportedly carried fewer deletions and N-nucleotide insertions.

Antigens for these TCRs are unknown. Some clones are missing from TCRdb's copy, which holds only in-frame ones; the method was immunoSEQ multiplex PCR. This repertoire holds about 33,000 clones, and none appear only once. Sequenced: peripheral blood mononuclear cells. These receptors were collected from a human donor with common variable immunodeficiency.

Concerning this clone: The CDR3 goes on 3 residues after the read ends, and that part is filled in from the germline J gene. The chain joins TRBV19 to TRBJ1-1; D unresolved. The V gene's germline CDR1 is LNHDA and CDR2 SQIVND (reference sequence). V dropped 7 bases and J dropped 5 bases, with 8 bases sitting between them. This CDR3 is built from 11 residues. The CDR3 sequence is CASTLSTEAFF. The sequenced CDR3 bases are TGTGCCAGTACCCTGTCGACTGAA.

This clone was picked up a small number of times. The CDR3 extends 3 residues past the end of the read, so its final part is completed from the germline J gene. This chain links TRBV30 with TRBJ1-6; no reliable D call. V was shortened by 6 bases and J by 5 bases, with 20 bases between the two germline ends. CDR1 is GTSNPN and CDR2 is SVGIG in the germline V gene (reference sequence). CDR3 length: 16 residues. The CDR3: CACHSPGGLNNSPLHF. The sequenced CDR3 bases are TGTGCCTGCCACTCCCCAGGAGGGTTGAATAATTCACCC.

In this sample, this clone turned up a few times. Coverage ceases 3 residues before the CDR3 finishes, and the germline J gene fills in the end. This rearrangement joins TRBV19 to TRBJ2-1; D is unclear. CDR3 length: 12 amino acids. The V end was cut by 5 bases, the J end by 7 bases, with 9 bases between. Germline V gives CDR1 LNHDA, CDR2 SQIVND (reference sequence). The CDR3 loop reads CASSPNSNEQFF. The sequenced CDR3 bases are TGTGCCAGTAGTCCTAATAGTAATGAG.

This clone was observed many times. From the germline J gene comes the end of the CDR3, since the read stops 3 residues before it. This chain connects TRBV19 to TRBJ2-3; 9 bases agree with TRBD2. Trimming removed 6 bases from V and 1 base from J; junction bases left unmatched: 8. Germline V lookup: CDR1 LNHDA, CDR2 SQIVND (reference sequence). This CDR3 comprises 16 residues. The chain's CDR3 is CASSLRASGGTDTQYF. CDR3 DNA, as far as it was read: TGTGCCAGTAGCCTTCGGGCTAGCGGGGGCACAGATACG.

Concerning this clone: Other DNA sequences within the sample encode an identical CDR3. This CDR3 reads CAWRPGHAADEQYF. The sequenced CDR3 bases are TGTGCCTGGAGACCGGGACACGCTGCGGACGAG. V and J are TRBV30 and TRBJ2-7; possible D gene TRBD1, 6 bases. The CDR3 end lies 3 residues beyond the end of the read and is filled in from the germline J gene. The CDR3 sequence is 14 residues long. V lost 3 bases, J lost 5 bases, and 17 bases lay in between. From germline, CDR1 is GTSNPN and CDR2 SVGIG (reference sequence).

This clone was picked up a small number of times. One end of the junction does not line up with germline, which may come from a read error. The DNA ends 3 residues before the CDR3 does, and the rest of the CDR3 is filled in from the germline J gene. The sample contains more than one DNA sequence encoding this CDR3. The chain combines TRBV18 with TRBJ1-5; D gene uncertain. CDR3 size: 14 residues. Germline loops: CDR1 KGHSH, CDR2 LQKENI. The covered CDR3 bases are TGTGCCAGCTCACCAGGAAATAGCAAGCAGCCC. Translation gives CASSPGNSKQP. Given in full, the CDR3 is CASSPGNSKQPQHF.

This clone was found a few times. Sequencing ends 3 residues short of the CDR3 end; the germline J gene provides the rest. The rearrangement joins TRBV7-7 to TRBJ1-4; D not resolved. This CDR3 region has 17 residues. Per germline, CDR1 SSHAT and CDR2 FNYEAQ (reference sequence). V was clipped by 0 bases and J by 10 bases, with 21 bases between them. CDR3 bases read: TGTGCCAGCAGCTTAGCGGTTAGGGCCCCCTGGAATCCAAAA. Translation: CASSLAVRAPWNPK. The entire CDR3 protein is CASSLAVRAPWNPKLFF.

Concerning this clone itself: The junction differs from germline at one of its ends, possibly a read error. The read terminates 3 residues ahead of where the CDR3 ends, so the germline J gene completes it. The rearrangement uses TRBV7-7 and TRBJ2-5, with TRBD2 matching over 7 bases. Germline CDR1 reads SSHAT; CDR2 reads FNYEAQ (reference sequence). The CDR3 length is 15 residues. This chain's CDR3 is CASSPLERGGETQYF. The DNA read from the CDR3 is TGTGCTAGCAGCCCGTTGGAGCGGGGCGGGGAGACC.

In its sample, this clone was seen many times. The read is 3 residues too short to cover the CDR3 end, so that end is filled in from the germline J gene. V is TRBV29-1 and J is TRBJ2-7, with D possibly being TRBD1 (6 bases). V was pared by 4 bases and J by 2 bases, with 12 bases between. The CDR3 is 13 amino acids. Germline CDR1 reads SQVTM; CDR2 reads ANQGSEA. This chain's CDR3 is CSVGVPGAYEQYF. CDR3 bases read: TGCAGCGTTGGAGTTCCAGGGGCCTACGAG.

This clone was seen many times. The CDR3 end falls 3 residues outside the read, so it is completed with the germline J gene. The chain uses TRBV2 and TRBJ1-1; 10 bases fit TRBD1. Looked up from germline, CDR1 is SNHLY and CDR2 is FYNNEI. The V segment lost 7 bases and the J segment 0 bases; nucleotides outside the gene matches: 11. This CDR3 is 17 amino acids long. CDR3: CASMLVPGQGLNTEAFF. The CDR3 DNA, read in part, is TGTGCCAGCATGTTGGTCCCGGGACAGGGGTTGAACACTGAA.

Many counts were recorded for this clone. The read comes to an end 3 residues before the CDR3 does, leaving the germline J gene to fill in the end. The chain combines TRBV5-1 with TRBJ2-7; D is unresolved. Germline lookup yields CDR1 SGHRS and CDR2 YFSETQ. V shed 0 bases and J shed 2 bases, with 9 bases lying between them. The CDR3 is made up of 14 amino acids. The covered CDR3 bases are TGCGCCAGCAGCTTGGCTGGCACCACCTACGAG. Translated: CASSLAGTTYE. In full, the CDR3 is CASSLAGTTYEQYF.

This clone was counted at least ten times. With the read ending 3 residues before the CDR3 end, the germline J gene is used to fill in that end. The rearrangement links TRBV29-1 to TRBJ1-1; D ambiguous. V gave up 7 bases and J gave up 3 bases, with 6 bases separating them. There are 10 residues in the CDR3. Looked up from germline, CDR1 is SQVTM and CDR2 is ANQGSEA. Partial CDR3 DNA: TGCAGCGGACTAGACACTGAA. This sequence encodes CSGLDTE. The full CDR3 is CSGLDTEAFF.

On this clone: The read is 3 residues too short to cover the CDR3 end, so that end is filled in from the germline J gene. The chain employs TRBV7-3 and TRBJ2-3; 9 bases agree with TRBD2. V dropped 2 bases and J dropped 2; count of bases not matched to a gene: 5. Germline V gene sequence: CDR1 SGHTA, CDR2 FQGTGA. This CDR3 has 16 residues. The sequenced CDR3 bases are TGTGCCAGCAGCTTAGGCCCTAGCGGGGCCACAGATACG. Translating it yields CASSLGPSGATDT. From start to end, the CDR3 is CASSLGPSGATDTQYF.

This clone was detected many times. Sequencing ends 3 residues short of the CDR3 end; the germline J gene provides the rest. The chain employs TRBV4-1 and TRBJ2-1, with D possibly TRBD1 on 6 matching bases. CDR3 length: 14 amino acids. Germline CDR1 and CDR2: MGHRA and YSYEKL. The V end was cut by 3 bases, the J end by 8 bases, with 14 bases between. The CDR3 loop reads CASSHPTGSDEQFF. The CDR3 DNA, read in part, is TGCGCCAGCAGCCACCCTACAGGGTCCGATGAG.

This clone came up many times. From the germline J gene comes the end of the CDR3, since the read stops 3 residues before it. The J gene is TRBJ2-5, the V gene TRBV18; 7 bases align to TRBD1. This CDR3 is built from 15 residues. V lost 6 bases to trimming and J lost 2 bases; unmatched junction nucleotides: 9. Germline assignment: CDR1 KGHSH and CDR2 LQKENI. CDR3 DNA, as far as it was read: TGTGCCAGCTCCCCCTGGACAGGCGGTCAAGAGACC. Translated, it gives CASSPWTGGQET. The whole CDR3 sequence reads CASSPWTGGQETQYF.